The entry that follows covers one T cell receptor (beta chain) sequence. Germline lookup yields CDR1 MDHEN and CDR2 SYDVKM. J gave up 5 bases and V 3 bases, and 10 bases lay outside the gene matches. The CDR3 consists of 16 residues. In the original analysis: Quantification of nucleated cells was approximated via reference gene primer amplification. TCRdb's copy holds only in-frame clones and misses some; the assay was immunoSEQ multiplex PCR. The DNA gave D and trimming, while V, J and clone size come from that table. Counted here are around 300,000 clones, roughly nine tenths occurring once; the ten biggest clones make up 0.85% to 1%. These data belong to a study of blood T cell repertoires in COVID-19. In the study overall: COVID-19 samples, acute and convalescent, were from the United States, Italy and Spain.

The chain uses TRBV28 and TRBJ1-1; 9 positions agree with TRBD1. Sequenced: peripheral blood. The sequence was collected from a woman aged 40 to 50 who had recovered from COVID-19. The CDR3 sequence is CASSFIGTGFATEAFF. In nucleotides, the CDR3 is TGTGCCAGCAGTTTCATCGGGACAGGGTTTGCAACTGAAGCTTTCTTT.